This TCR beta chain was sequenced in a study of cytomegalovirus exposure and HLA in healthy donors. Study-level information: In a later analysis, the 90 to 150 validation repertoires were reported to have used the same platform as the 550 to 850 first-cohort repertoires. Study-wide results and limits: There were a few CMV-associated chains whose specificity for CMV antigens was confirmed in vitro. The authors listed 180 or so TCR beta chains as cytomegalovirus-associated.

About this clone itself: As yet, its antigen is unknown.

TCRdb's table, derived via immunoSEQ multiplex PCR, lists solely in-frame clones and lacks some. In the table there are about 120,000 clones, more than 75% of which are singletons. The origin of this receptor is a woman in her thirties in good health and CMV-seronegative. Sequenced sample: PBMCs.

CDR3 nucleotide sequence: TGTGCCAGCAAATCTAGCGGACTTACAGATACGCAGTATTTT. This encodes CASKSSGLTDTQYF. V is TRBV6-5 and J is TRBJ2-3; 7 nucleotides agree with TRBD2. The CDR3 sequence is 14 residues long. The germline gives CDR1 MNHEY, CDR2 SVGAGI. Germline trimming cut 7 bases from V and 3 bases from J; bases unmatched to any gene: 7.